Below are 3 T cell receptor beta chains sequenced from a single sample in a study of blood T cell repertoires in COVID-19. Using immunoSEQ multiplex PCR, the repertoire was profiled, and TCRdb retains in-frame clones only, with some absent. Of fewer than 250,000 clones listed, roughly 84% are singletons. The source material was PBMCs or T cells enriched from blood (not recorded which). These receptors all stem from a man aged 25-40 years in a cohort exposed to, infected with or recovered from COVID-19 (not recorded which).

The chain couples TRBV4-1 to TRBJ1-1, with 11 bases lining up with TRBD1. CDR3 length: 15 residues. With V trimmed by 5 bases and J by 3 bases, 5 bases remained unmatched. Looked up from germline, CDR1 is MGHRA and CDR2 is YSYEKL. CDR3 nucleotides: TGCGCCAGCAGCTGGACAGGGGGCGTCGACACTGAAGCTTTCTTT. Protein: CASSWTGGVDTEAFF.

The chain combines TRBV19 with TRBJ1-2, with unresolved D. CDR1 is LNHDA, CDR2 SQIVND, per germline (reference sequence). V was pared by 10 bases and J by 2 bases, with 11 bases between. This CDR3 has 12 residues. CDR3 DNA: TGTGCCACCACGGAGTTCAACTATGGCTACACCTTC. Protein product: CATTEFNYGYTF.

The genes are TRBV7-8 and TRBJ2-7; 11 bases map to TRBD2. The CDR3 has 15 residues. V dropped 1 base and J dropped 7; count of bases not matched to a gene: 6. Germline loops: CDR1 SGHVS, CDR2 FQNEAQ. In DNA form, the CDR3 reads TGTGCCAGCAGCTTAGGGTTAGCGGGAGGGTGGGAGCAGTACTTC. Its translation: CASSLGLAGGWEQYF. The complete variable domain, with remaining parts taken from reference TRBV7-8 and TRBJ2-7, reads GAGVSQSPRYKVAKRGQDVALRCDPISGHVSLFWYQQALGQGPEFLTYFQNEAQLDKSGLPSDRFFAERPEGSVSTLKIQRTQQEDSAVYLCASSLGLAGGWEQYFGPGTRLTVT.